The rows below give T cell receptor beta chains drawn from one sample of a study of response to subunit inactivated influenza vaccine. TCRdb passed the RT-PCR reads through MiXCR, listing each CDR3 protein once. This table has 610,000 or so distinct CDR3 sequences, around 15% appearing once. The sample in question was PBMCs from blood, obtained roughly 13 days after vaccination. Every receptor here comes from a man aged 45-65 years who received an inactivated influenza vaccine. The CDR3 runs from the conserved cysteine through the conserved F or W. The D gene is left open where the match is weak. The size of a clone is reported for some rows only, either as once, few or many, or as a class for expanded clones.

clone_size: .; v_call: TRBV7-2; d_call: TRBD1; j_call: TRBJ2-6; cdr3_nt: TGTGCCACATGGAAAGGACAGGGGGCGTCTGGGGCCAACGTCCTGACTTTC; cdr3_aa: CATWKGQGASGANVLTF
clone_size: few; v_call: TRBV7-6; d_call: TRBD2; j_call: TRBJ2-1; cdr3_nt: TGTGCCAGCAGCGATGAGACTAGCGGAATTAAGGCCTACAATGAGCAGTTCTTC; cdr3_aa: CASSDETSGIKAYNEQFF
clone_size: .; v_call: TRBV20-1; d_call: .; j_call: TRBJ1-5; cdr3_nt: TGCAGTGGGGGGGCGAGTAGCAATCAGCCCCAGCATTTT; cdr3_aa: CSGGASSNQPQHF
clone_size: .; v_call: TRBV28; d_call: .; j_call: TRBJ2-1; cdr3_nt: TGTGCCAGCAGCCCGTTAAGGGAGCAGTTCTTC; cdr3_aa: CASSPLREQFF
clone_size: few; v_call: TRBV6-5; d_call: .; j_call: TRBJ2-1; cdr3_nt: TGTGCCAGCAGTCCCGCCGGGGATGAGCAGTTCTTC; cdr3_aa: CASSPAGDEQFF
clone_size: .; v_call: TRBV7-2; d_call: .; j_call: TRBJ2-1; cdr3_nt: TGTGCCAGCAGCGCTAGGTCAACTTACAATGAGCAGTTCTTC; cdr3_aa: CASSARSTYNEQFF
clone_size: few; v_call: TRBV9; d_call: .; j_call: TRBJ2-5; cdr3_nt: TGTGCCAGCAGCGTAGCTTATCGCGGGGAGACCCAGTACTTC; cdr3_aa: CASSVAYRGETQYF
clone_size: few; v_call: TRBV12-3/TRBV12-4; d_call: .; j_call: TRBJ2-1; cdr3_nt: TGTGCCAGCAGTCCGGGAAATAATGAGCAGTTCTTC; cdr3_aa: CASSPGNNEQFF
clone_size: few; v_call: TRBV7-9; d_call: .; j_call: TRBJ2-6; cdr3_nt: TGTGCCAGCAGCTCGCCTAGGCCCTCTGGGGCCAACGTCCTGACTTTC; cdr3_aa: CASSSPRPSGANVLTF
clone_size: few; v_call: TRBV25-1; d_call: .; j_call: TRBJ1-4; cdr3_nt: TGTGCCAGCAGTGGCGCCGGACTTGGTTCTAATGAAAAACTGTTTTTT; cdr3_aa: CASSGAGLGSNEKLFF
clone_size: .; v_call: TRBV11-2; d_call: TRBD1; j_call: TRBJ2-5; cdr3_nt: TGTGCCAGCAGCTTAGATCGGACAGGGAGCGCGTTTGAGACCCAGTACTTC; cdr3_aa: CASSLDRTGSAFETQYF
clone_size: many; v_call: TRBV12-3/TRBV12-4; d_call: .; j_call: TRBJ1-4; cdr3_nt: TGTGCCAGCACGGGATTGGAGGAAAAACTGTTTTTT; cdr3_aa: CASTGLEEKLFF
clone_size: .; v_call: TRBV4-2; d_call: TRBD1; j_call: TRBJ1-1; cdr3_nt: TGTGCCAGCAGCCAATCAGTGACAGGGACCACTGAAGCTTTCTTT; cdr3_aa: CASSQSVTGTTEAFF
clone_size: .; v_call: TRBV3-1; d_call: TRBD1; j_call: TRBJ2-7; cdr3_nt: TGTGCCAGCAGCCAACTCCGGGACAGCTCTTCCTACGAGCAGTACTTC; cdr3_aa: CASSQLRDSSSYEQYF
clone_size: many; v_call: TRBV7-8; d_call: TRBD2; j_call: TRBJ2-3; cdr3_nt: TGTGCCAGCAGCTTAGAGGCGGGGATAGCGGGAGTTCTAGATACGCAGTATTTT; cdr3_aa: CASSLEAGIAGVLDTQYF
clone_size: many; v_call: TRBV20-1; d_call: .; j_call: TRBJ1-4; cdr3_nt: TGCAGTGCCCCCATAACTAATGAAAAACTGTTTTTT; cdr3_aa: CSAPITNEKLFF
clone_size: many; v_call: TRBV7-9; d_call: TRBD1; j_call: TRBJ2-2; cdr3_nt: TGTGCCAGCAGCCCTCGACAGGGCCGGTCCGGGGAGCTGTTTTTT; cdr3_aa: CASSPRQGRSGELFF
clone_size: few; v_call: TRBV7-6; d_call: TRBD1; j_call: TRBJ1-1; cdr3_nt: TGTGCCAGCAGCTCGACCAGACAGGGGTGGACTGAAGCTTTCTTT; cdr3_aa: CASSSTRQGWTEAFF
clone_size: few; v_call: TRBV9; d_call: TRBD1; j_call: TRBJ1-2; cdr3_nt: TGTGCCAGCAGCGGCCGGGACAGCTCGTTCTCGGGCTACACCTTC; cdr3_aa: CASSGRDSSFSGYTF
clone_size: .; v_call: TRBV10-2; d_call: TRBD1; j_call: TRBJ2-1; cdr3_nt: TGCGCCAGCAGCCCGACCGGGACAGGGGGCTTCTATGAGCAGTTCTTC; cdr3_aa: CASSPTGTGGFYEQFF
clone_size: few; v_call: TRBV10-3; d_call: TRBD2; j_call: TRBJ2-1; cdr3_nt: TGTGCCATCAGTGGCGCGGGACTAGCGGGCGTCGATGAGCAGTTCTTC; cdr3_aa: CAISGAGLAGVDEQFF
clone_size: .; v_call: TRBV29-1; d_call: .; j_call: TRBJ2-5; cdr3_nt: TGCAGCGCTGCTCCTTCGGGGGAGACCCAGTACTTC; cdr3_aa: CSAAPSGETQYF
clone_size: .; v_call: TRBV6-2/TRBV6-3; d_call: .; j_call: TRBJ2-5; cdr3_nt: TGTGCCAGCAGACCCCCAGGTGGCTTCCTGGAGACCCAGTACTTC; cdr3_aa: CASRPPGGFLETQYF
clone_size: .; v_call: TRBV28; d_call: .; j_call: TRBJ2-5; cdr3_nt: TGTGCCAGCAGTTTACGAACGTCGGGCAGGGGAGAGACCCAGTACTTC; cdr3_aa: CASSLRTSGRGETQYF
clone_size: few; v_call: TRBV28; d_call: TRBD2; j_call: TRBJ2-5; cdr3_nt: TGTGCCAGCAGAAGTCCGTCCCTAGCGGGGGTCCTCCAAGAGACCCAGTACTTC; cdr3_aa: CASRSPSLAGVLQETQYF
clone_size: .; v_call: TRBV18; d_call: .; j_call: TRBJ1-5; cdr3_nt: TGTGCCAGCTCACCAGGTTCCCGAGAGCCCCAGCATTTT; cdr3_aa: CASSPGSREPQHF
clone_size: few; v_call: TRBV29-1; d_call: .; j_call: TRBJ2-7; cdr3_nt: TGCAGCGTTGAGCTGGACTCCTACGAGCAGTACTTC; cdr3_aa: CSVELDSYEQYF